Each of the 23 T cell receptor beta chains below was sequenced from the same sample in a study of regulatory and conventional T cells in RAG deficiency. Method: immunoSEQ multiplex PCR; TCRdb's copy keeps in-frame clones and lacks some. The repertoire consists of approximately 12,000 clones, with 85% to 95% occurring once and the leading ten covering approximately 1%. Genomic DNA came from blood conventional CD4+ T cells gated CD25-low CD127-high. The same data also contributed to another study, on regulatory T cells. That source reports: The PCR used 52 TRBV and 13 TRBJ primers.

Specimen: CD4+ effector T cells sorted from blood. The receptor source for this set is a human donor in good health.

The chain is built from TRBV4-1 and TRBJ2-7, with 9 bases aligning to TRBD2. In germline, CDR1 is MGHRA, CDR2 YSYEKL. J lost 6 bases, V lost 0 bases, and 9 bases had no gene match. The CDR3 extends over 16 amino acids. Written as DNA, the CDR3 is TGCGCCAGCAGCCAAGATAGGAGCGGGGGGTTTCGCGAGCAGTACTTC. Translating gives CASSQDRSGGFREQYF.

This chain connects TRBV9 to TRBJ2-2, with no clear D. V gave up 6 bases and J gave up 1 base, with 13 bases separating them. Per germline, CDR1 SGDLS and CDR2 YYNGEE. The CDR3 is 15 amino acids. CDR3 sequence (DNA): TGTGCCAGCACCGAAACGAGTCTGAACACCGGGGAGCTGTTTTTT. This codes for CASTETSLNTGELFF. The variable domain in full, completed from reference TRBV9 and TRBJ2-2, reads DSGVTQTPKHLITATGQRVTLRCSPRSGDLSVYWYQQSLDQGLQFLIQYYNGEERAKGNILERFSAQQFPDLHSELNLSSLELGDSALYFCASTETSLNTGELFFGEGSRLTVL.

This chain links TRBV6-4 with TRBJ1-3; no firm D call. V was shortened by 6 bases and J by 2 bases, with 20 bases between the two germline ends. This CDR3 is 17 amino acids long. Germline loops: CDR1 MRHNA, CDR2 SNTAGT. DNA of the CDR3: TGTGCCAGCAGGCTTGGGGAGACGTCCCTAGCTGGAAACACCATATATTTT. The encoded protein is CASRLGETSLAGNTIYF.

This clone was detected only once. The V call is TRBV9, the J call TRBJ2-7; weak D call: TRBD1 (6 bases). Deletions cut 5 bases from V and 5 bases from J, with 11 bases between. Looked up from germline, CDR1 is SGDLS and CDR2 is YYNGEE. The CDR3 sequence is 12 residues long. This CDR3 is CASRFRGHEQYF. The CDR3 region has the DNA TGTGCCAGCAGATTCAGGGGCCACGAGCAGTACTTC.

The chain is built from TRBV6-1 and TRBJ1-5, with D perhaps TRBD1 (6 bases). This CDR3 spans 13 amino acids. Germline-derived CDR1 and CDR2 are MNHNS and SASEGT. V lost 7 bases and J 5 bases, leaving 12 bases between the germline ends. CDR3 sequence: CASNVGGHQPQHF. CDR3 nucleotides: TGTGCCAGCAATGTAGGGGGACATCAGCCCCAGCATTTT.

In its sample, this clone was seen a few times. The chain has TRBV5-1 and TRBJ2-5; perhaps TRBD1 as D (5 bases). This CDR3 region has 11 residues. Trimming stripped 4 bases from V and 5 bases from J, with 6 bases between. The V gene's germline CDR1 is SGHRS and CDR2 YFSETQ. The CDR3 DNA follows: TGCGCCAGCAGCGGGGCTGAGACCCAGTACTTC. Translating gives CASSGAETQYF. The entire variable domain, with the rest obtained from reference TRBV5-1 and TRBJ2-5, is as follows: KAGVTQTPRYLIKTRGQQVTLSCSPISGHRSVSWYQQTPGQGLQFLFEYFSETQRNKGNFPGRFSGRQFSNSRSEMNVSTLELGDSALYLCASSGAETQYFGPGTRLLVL.

The chain links TRBV19 to TRBJ2-7; 9 bases fit TRBD2. The CDR3 length is 15 residues. J gave up 2 bases and V 5 bases, and 7 bases lay outside the gene matches. The germline CDR1 and CDR2 sequences are LNHDA and SQIVND (reference sequence). CDR3 DNA sequence: TGTGCCAGTAGTCCTGAGCTAGCGGGACCCTACGAGCAGTACTTC. It encodes CASSPELAGPYEQYF.

This chain joins TRBV19 and TRBJ2-3; 12 bases align to TRBD2. The CDR3 spans 16 residues. The germline V gene encodes CDR1 LNHDA and CDR2 SQIVND (reference sequence). Losses at the gene ends were 5 bases for V and 7 bases for J; bases not matched to a gene: 10. CDR3 sequence (DNA): TGTGCCAGTAGTCCCCCGCTAGCGGGGGGGCCTAATACGCAGTATTTT. Translation gives CASSPPLAGGPNTQYF.

The chain employs TRBV7-5 and TRBJ1-2; the tabulated D call, TRBD1, remains unverified against the DNA. TRBV7-5 is a documented pseudogene. This CDR3 has 16 residues. CDR3 DNA: TGTGCCAGACCACTCAGGGGGCGTAAAACTAACTATGGCTACACCTTC. Translating gives CARPLRGRKTNYGYTF.

The chain carries TRBV7-3 and TRBJ2-1; a possible D gene is TRBD2 (7 bases). Trimming took off 6 bases at V and 2 bases at J, with 14 bases between the two ends. The CDR3 runs to 15 residues. Germline V gene data show CDR1 as SGHTA and CDR2 as FQGTGA. The CDR3 nucleotides are TGTGCCAGCAGTCTGGGGGCGGGAGCCTACAATGAGCAGTTCTTC. It translates to CASSLGAGAYNEQFF.

The chain combines TRBV5-4 with TRBJ1-6; no reliable D call. Germline V CDR1 and CDR2: SGHNT, YYREEE (reference sequence). Trimming took 4 bases from V and 0 from J, leaving 11 bases between them. The CDR3 has 16 residues. The CDR3 DNA reads as TGTGCCAGCAGCGGGGTTTCGAGCTCCTATAATTCACCCCTCCACTTT. As protein: CASSGVSSSYNSPLHF.

This chain links TRBV5-1 with TRBJ2-3, with D tentatively TRBD2 (6 bases). Trimming left V 0 bases short and J 0 bases short, with 8 bases between. This CDR3 is 15 amino acids long. CDR1 and CDR2 from the germline V gene are SGHRS and YFSETQ. CDR3 region: CASSLVSGSTDTQYF. CDR3 DNA: TGCGCCAGCAGCTTGGTTAGCGGTAGCACAGATACGCAGTATTTT. The complete variable domain, with remaining parts taken from reference TRBV5-1 and TRBJ2-3, reads KAGVTQTPRYLIKTRGQQVTLSCSPISGHRSVSWYQQTPGQGLQFLFEYFSETQRNKGNFPGRFSGRQFSNSRSEMNVSTLELGDSALYLCASSLVSGSTDTQYFGPGTRLTVL.

The chain carries TRBV4-1 and TRBJ2-3; perhaps TRBD1 as D (6 bases). V was pared by 1 base and J by 6 bases, with 11 bases between. The germline CDR1 and CDR2 sequences are MGHRA and YSYEKL. The CDR3 extends over 14 amino acids. The CDR3 is CASSQGQGMDTQYF. CDR3 coding DNA: TGCGCCAGCAGCCAAGGGCAGGGGATGGATACGCAGTATTTT.

The rearrangement joins TRBV7-9 to TRBJ2-7; tentative D call: TRBD1 (5 bases). This CDR3 has 15 residues. Deletions cut 1 base from V and 4 bases from J, with 14 bases between. The germline V gene encodes CDR1 SEHNR and CDR2 FQNEAQ (reference sequence). The CDR3 is CASSLVLTEEYEQYF. DNA of the CDR3: TGTGCCAGCAGCTTAGTGTTGACAGAGGAGTACGAGCAGTACTTC.

The chain carries TRBV5-1 and TRBJ2-7; D is possibly TRBD1 (6 bases). The CDR3 has 14 amino acids. CDR1 is SGHRS, CDR2 YFSETQ, per germline. V lost 5 bases and J lost 3, with 15 bases in between. The CDR3 here is CASSWAGADYEQYF. The CDR3 coding sequence is TGCGCCAGCAGTTGGGCAGGGGCTGACTACGAGCAGTACTTC.

The gene calls are TRBV18 and TRBJ2-1, with TRBD2 identical over 9 bases. Germline V gene data show CDR1 as KGHSH and CDR2 as LQKENI. The CDR3 extends over 16 amino acids. With 4 bases clipped from V and 4 bases from J, the junction kept 8 bases outside the gene matches. CDR3 coding DNA: TGTGCCAGCTCACTCACTCTAGCGGGGATATACAATGAGCAGTTCTTC. Its translation is CASSLTLAGIYNEQFF.

This rearrangement joins TRBV6-1 to TRBJ2-3; TRBD2 might be the D (6 bases). V was pared by 3 bases and J by 4 bases, with 14 bases between. Germline CDR1 MNHNS, CDR2 SASEGT. The CDR3 runs to 15 residues. The CDR3: CASSERDSPSDTQYF. The CDR3, as DNA: TGTGCCAGCAGTGAGAGGGACTCGCCTTCAGATACGCAGTATTTT.

The CDR3 DNA is TGTGCCAGTACACACAGGGGGCAGTTGACTGAAGCTTTCTTT. This gives the protein CASTHRGQLTEAFF. The rearrangement uses TRBV19 and TRBJ1-1, with 9 bases fitting TRBD1. Germline loops: CDR1 LNHDA, CDR2 SQIVND (reference sequence). The J segment lost 5 bases and the V segment lost 7 bases, leaving 8 bases of the junction unmatched. The CDR3 loop spans 14 amino acids.

The CDR3 DNA sequence: TGTGCCAGCAGCTTAGTAGGAGGATTAGAAGCTTTCTTT. Translated: CASSLVGGLEAFF. The gene calls are TRBV7-9 and TRBJ1-1; D is uncertain. Trimming stripped 1 base from V and 8 bases from J, with 11 bases between. The CDR3 runs 13 residues. In germline, CDR1 is SEHNR, CDR2 FQNEAQ (reference sequence). Variable domain in full (rest from reference TRBV7-9 and TRBJ1-1): DTGVSQNPRHKITKRGQNVTFRCDPISEHNRLYWYRQTLGQGPEFLTYFQNEAQLEKSRLLSDRFSAERPKGSFSTLEIQRTEQGDSAMYLCASSLVGGLEAFFGQGTRLTVV.

Only one count was recorded for this clone. V usage is TRBV29-1 and J usage is TRBJ2-1, with 12 bases that match TRBD1. After removal of 6 bases from V and 8 bases from J, the junction contained 20 bases not matched to a gene. Germline V gives CDR1 SQVTM, CDR2 ANQGSEA. The CDR3 length is 18 residues. The DNA of the CDR3 is TGCAGCGTCGTCGGGAGGGGGCCGCGGGACAGGGGGCTCGATGAGCAGTTCTTC. It specifies CSVVGRGPRDRGLDEQFF.

This sequence joins TRBV5-6 and TRBJ1-3, with D unclear. This CDR3 spans 15 amino acids. Germline assignment: CDR1 SGHDT and CDR2 YYEEEE. Trimming removed 7 bases at V and 0 bases at J, with 14 bases between. The CDR3 nucleotides are TGTGCCAGCCTACGGTCGGGGAGCTCTGGAAACACCATATATTTT. Its protein product is CASLRSGSSGNTIYF. Drawing the rest from reference TRBV5-6 and TRBJ1-3, the complete variable domain is DAGVTQSPTHLIKTRGQQVTLRCSPKSGHDTVSWYQQALGQGPQFIFQYYEEEERQRGNFPDRFSGHQFPNYSSELNVNALLLGDSALYLCASLRSGSSGNTIYFGEGSWLTVV.

This clone was seen a handful of times. This chain links TRBV18 with TRBJ1-6; the D gene is possibly TRBD1 (6 bases). This CDR3 comprises 16 residues. Germline values: CDR1 KGHSH, CDR2 LQKENI. Deletions cut 3 bases from V and 0 bases from J, with 9 bases between. The CDR3 here is CASSPKGGSYNSPLHF. The CDR3 DNA sequence: TGTGCCAGCTCACCGAAGGGGGGCTCCTATAATTCACCCCTCCACTTT.

The chain employs TRBV7-2 and TRBJ2-3, with 7 bases identical to TRBD1. Per the germline V gene, CDR1 is SGHTA and CDR2 is FQGNSA. The CDR3 has 14 residues. V dropped 4 bases and J dropped 6; count of bases not matched to a gene: 7. CDR3 amino acids: CASSSRQGGDTQYF. Here the CDR3 DNA reads TGTGCCAGCAGCTCAAGACAGGGTGGGGATACGCAGTATTTT.